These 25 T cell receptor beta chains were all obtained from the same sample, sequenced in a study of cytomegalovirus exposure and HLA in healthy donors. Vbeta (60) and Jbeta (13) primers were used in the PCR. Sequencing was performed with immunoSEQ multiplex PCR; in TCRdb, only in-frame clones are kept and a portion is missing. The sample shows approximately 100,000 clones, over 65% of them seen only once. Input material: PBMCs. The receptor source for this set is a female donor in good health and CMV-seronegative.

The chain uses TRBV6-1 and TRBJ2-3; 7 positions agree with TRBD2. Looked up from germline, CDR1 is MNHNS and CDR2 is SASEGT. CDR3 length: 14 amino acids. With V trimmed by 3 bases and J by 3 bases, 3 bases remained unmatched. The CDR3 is CASSESGETDTQYF. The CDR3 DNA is TGTGCCAGCAGTGAGAGCGGGGAGACAGATACGCAGTATTTT.

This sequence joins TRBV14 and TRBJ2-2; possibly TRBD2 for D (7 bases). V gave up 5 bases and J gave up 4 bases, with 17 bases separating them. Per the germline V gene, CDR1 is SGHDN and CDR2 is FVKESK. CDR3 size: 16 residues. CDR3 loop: CASSYIVGGLTGELFF. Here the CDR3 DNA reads TGTGCCAGCAGCTATATCGTCGGGGGGCTCACCGGGGAGCTGTTTTTT. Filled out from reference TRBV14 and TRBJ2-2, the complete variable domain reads EAGVTQFPSHSVIEKGQTVTLRCDPISGHDNLYWYRRVMGKEIKFLLHFVKESKQDESGMPNNRFLAERTGGTYSTLKVQPAELEDSGVYFCASSYIVGGLTGELFFGEGSRLTVL.

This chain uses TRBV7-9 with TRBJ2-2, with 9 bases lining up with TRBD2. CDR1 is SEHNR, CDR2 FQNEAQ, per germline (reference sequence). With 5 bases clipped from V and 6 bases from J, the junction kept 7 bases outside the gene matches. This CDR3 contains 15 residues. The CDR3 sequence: CASSAPRLAAGELFF. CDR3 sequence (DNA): TGTGCCAGCAGCGCCCCTCGACTAGCGGCCGGGGAGCTGTTTTTT.

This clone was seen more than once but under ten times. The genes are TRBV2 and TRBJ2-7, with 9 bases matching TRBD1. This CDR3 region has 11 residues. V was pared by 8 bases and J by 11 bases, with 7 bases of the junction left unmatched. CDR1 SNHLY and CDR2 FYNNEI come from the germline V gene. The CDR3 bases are TGTGCCAGCCTCGGGACAGGGATGGAGTACTTC. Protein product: CASLGTGMEYF.

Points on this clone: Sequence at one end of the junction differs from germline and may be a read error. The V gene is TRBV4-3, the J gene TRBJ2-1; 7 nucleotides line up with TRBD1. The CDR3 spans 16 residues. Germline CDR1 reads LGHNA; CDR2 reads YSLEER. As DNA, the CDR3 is TGCGCCAGCAGGCAAGACAGGGTTGATATCTACAATGAGCAGTTCTTC. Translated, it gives CASRQDRVDIYNEQFF.

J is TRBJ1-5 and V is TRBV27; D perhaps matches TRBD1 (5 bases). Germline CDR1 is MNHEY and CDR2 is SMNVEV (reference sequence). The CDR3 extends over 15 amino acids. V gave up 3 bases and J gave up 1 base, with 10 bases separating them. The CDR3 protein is CASSLKWGSNQPQHF. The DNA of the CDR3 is TGTGCCAGCAGTTTGAAATGGGGCAGCAATCAGCCCCAGCATTTT.

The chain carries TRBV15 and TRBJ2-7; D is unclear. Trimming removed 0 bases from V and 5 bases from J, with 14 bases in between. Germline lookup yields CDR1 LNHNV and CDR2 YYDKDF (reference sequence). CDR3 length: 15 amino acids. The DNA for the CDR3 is TGTGCCACCAGCAGAGATTGGAGATTAGAAAACGAGCAGTACTTC. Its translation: CATSRDWRLENEQYF.

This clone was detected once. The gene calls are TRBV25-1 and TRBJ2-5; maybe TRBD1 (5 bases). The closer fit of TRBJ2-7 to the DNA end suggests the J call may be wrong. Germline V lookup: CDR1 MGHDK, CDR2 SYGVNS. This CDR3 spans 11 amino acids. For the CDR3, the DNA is TGTGCCAGTGCAACAGGCTACGAGCAGTACTTC. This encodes CASATGYEQYF.

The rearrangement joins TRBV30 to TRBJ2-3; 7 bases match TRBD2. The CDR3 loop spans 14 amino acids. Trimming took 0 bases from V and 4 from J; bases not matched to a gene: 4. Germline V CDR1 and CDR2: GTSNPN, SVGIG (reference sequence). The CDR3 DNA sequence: TGTGCCTGGAGTGTTAGACGGGGGGCAGATACGCAGTATTTT. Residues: CAWSVRRGADTQYF.

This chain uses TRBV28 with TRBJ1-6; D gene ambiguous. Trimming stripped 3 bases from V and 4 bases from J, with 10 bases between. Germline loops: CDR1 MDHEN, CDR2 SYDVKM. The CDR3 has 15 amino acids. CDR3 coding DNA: TGTGCCAGCAGTTTTAACAGAGCTTATAATTCACCCCTCCACTTT. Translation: CASSFNRAYNSPLHF.

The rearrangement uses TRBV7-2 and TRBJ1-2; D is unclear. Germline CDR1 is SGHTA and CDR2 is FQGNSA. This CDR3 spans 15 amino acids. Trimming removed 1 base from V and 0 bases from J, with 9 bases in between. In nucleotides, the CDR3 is TGTGCCAGCAGCTTAGAGCTGCAACCTAACTATGGCTACACCTTC. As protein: CASSLELQPNYGYTF.

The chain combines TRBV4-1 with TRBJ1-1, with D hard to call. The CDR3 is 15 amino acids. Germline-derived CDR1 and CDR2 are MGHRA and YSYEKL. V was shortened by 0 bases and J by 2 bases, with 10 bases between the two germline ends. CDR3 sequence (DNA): TGCGCCAGCAGCCAAGATCAGGCCTTTAACACTGAAGCTTTCTTT. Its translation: CASSQDQAFNTEAFF.

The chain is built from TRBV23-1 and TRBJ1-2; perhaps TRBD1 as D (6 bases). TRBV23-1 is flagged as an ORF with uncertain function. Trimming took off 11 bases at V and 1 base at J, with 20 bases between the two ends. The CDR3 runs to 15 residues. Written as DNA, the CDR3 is TGCGCCGGGGAATACAGGGCCGCTAGTAACTATGGCTACACCTTC. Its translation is CAGEYRAASNYGYTF.

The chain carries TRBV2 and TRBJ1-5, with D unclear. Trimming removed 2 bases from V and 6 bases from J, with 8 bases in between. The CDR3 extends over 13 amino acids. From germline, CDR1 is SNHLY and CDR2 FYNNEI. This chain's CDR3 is CASSETLSQPQHF. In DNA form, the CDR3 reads TGTGCCAGCAGTGAAACCCTGAGTCAGCCCCAGCATTTT.

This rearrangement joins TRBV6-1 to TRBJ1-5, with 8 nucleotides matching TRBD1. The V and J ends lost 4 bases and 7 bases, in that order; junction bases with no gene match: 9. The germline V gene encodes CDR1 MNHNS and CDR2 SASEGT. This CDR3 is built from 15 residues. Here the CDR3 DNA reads TGTGCCAGCAGTGTTAATGACAGGGGTGTCCAGCCCCAGCATTTT. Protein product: CASSVNDRGVQPQHF.

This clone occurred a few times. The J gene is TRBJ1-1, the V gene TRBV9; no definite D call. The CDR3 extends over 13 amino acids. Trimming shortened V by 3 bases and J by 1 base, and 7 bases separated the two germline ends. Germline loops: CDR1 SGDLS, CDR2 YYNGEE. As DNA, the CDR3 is TGTGCCAGCAGCGGTCCAGGGAACACTGAAGCTTTCTTT. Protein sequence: CASSGPGNTEAFF.

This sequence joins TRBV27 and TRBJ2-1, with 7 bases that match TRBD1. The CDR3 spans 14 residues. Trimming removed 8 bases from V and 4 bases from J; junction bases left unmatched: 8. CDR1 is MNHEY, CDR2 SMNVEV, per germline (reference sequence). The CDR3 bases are TGTGCCAGCCGAGACAGGGCCCCTTACAATGAGCAGTTCTTC. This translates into CASRDRAPYNEQFF.

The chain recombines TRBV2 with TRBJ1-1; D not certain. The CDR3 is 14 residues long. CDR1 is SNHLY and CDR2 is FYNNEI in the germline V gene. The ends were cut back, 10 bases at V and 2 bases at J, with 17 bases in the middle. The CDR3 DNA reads TGTGCCACCCCCGCGCCCCGGGTCAACACTGAAGCTTTCTTT. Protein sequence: CATPAPRVNTEAFF.

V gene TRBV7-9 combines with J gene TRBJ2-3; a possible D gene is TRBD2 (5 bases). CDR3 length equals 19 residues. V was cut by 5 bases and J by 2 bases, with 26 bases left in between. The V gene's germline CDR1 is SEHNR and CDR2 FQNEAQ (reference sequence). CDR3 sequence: CASSPKTGDPDGNTDTQYF. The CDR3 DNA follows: TGTGCCAGCAGCCCGAAAACCGGTGACCCCGACGGGAACACAGATACGCAGTATTTT.

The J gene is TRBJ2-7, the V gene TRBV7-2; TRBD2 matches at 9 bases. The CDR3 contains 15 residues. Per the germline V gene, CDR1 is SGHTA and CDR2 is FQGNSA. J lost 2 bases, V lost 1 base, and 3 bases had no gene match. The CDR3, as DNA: TGTGCCAGCAGCTTAGATTTAGCGGGGGCCTACGAGCAGTACTTC. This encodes CASSLDLAGAYEQYF. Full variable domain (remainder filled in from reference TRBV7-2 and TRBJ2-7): GAGVSQSPSNKVTEKGKDVELRCDPISGHTALYWYRQSLGQGLEFLIYFQGNSAPDKSGLPSDRFSAERTGGSVSTLTIQRTQQEDSAVYLCASSLDLAGAYEQYFGPGTRLTVT.

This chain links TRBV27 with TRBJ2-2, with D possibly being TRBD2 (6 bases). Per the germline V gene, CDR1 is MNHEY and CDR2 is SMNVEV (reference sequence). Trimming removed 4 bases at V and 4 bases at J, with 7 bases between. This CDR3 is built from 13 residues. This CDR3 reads CASSYGGTGELFF. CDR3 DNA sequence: TGTGCCAGCAGTTACGGGGGCACCGGGGAGCTGTTTTTT.

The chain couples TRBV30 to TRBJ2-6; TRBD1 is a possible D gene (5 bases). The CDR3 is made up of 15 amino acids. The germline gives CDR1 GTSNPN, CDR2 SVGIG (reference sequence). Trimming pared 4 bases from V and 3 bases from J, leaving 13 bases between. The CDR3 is CAWNWGRVGANVLTF. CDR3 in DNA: TGTGCCTGGAACTGGGGCAGGGTTGGGGCCAACGTCCTGACTTTC.

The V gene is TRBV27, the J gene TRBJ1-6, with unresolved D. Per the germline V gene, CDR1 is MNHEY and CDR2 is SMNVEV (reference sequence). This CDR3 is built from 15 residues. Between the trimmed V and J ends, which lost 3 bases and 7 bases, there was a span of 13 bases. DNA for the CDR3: TGTGCCAGCAGTTTCCGGGGAGATGGGAATTCACCCCTCCACTTT. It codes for CASSFRGDGNSPLHF.

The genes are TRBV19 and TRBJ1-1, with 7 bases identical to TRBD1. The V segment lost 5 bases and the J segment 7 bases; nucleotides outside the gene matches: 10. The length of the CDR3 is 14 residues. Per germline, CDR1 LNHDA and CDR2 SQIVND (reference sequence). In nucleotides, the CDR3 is TGTGCCAGTAGTGTCGGGACAGATCTTTTTGAAGCTTTCTTT. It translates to CASSVGTDLFEAFF.

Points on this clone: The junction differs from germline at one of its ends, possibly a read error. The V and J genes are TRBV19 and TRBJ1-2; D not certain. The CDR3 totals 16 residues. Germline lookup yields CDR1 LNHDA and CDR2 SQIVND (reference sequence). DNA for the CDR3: TGTGCCAGCTTACCTTCACACTTCACTATAAACTATGGCTACATCTTC. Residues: CASLPSHFTINYGYIF.